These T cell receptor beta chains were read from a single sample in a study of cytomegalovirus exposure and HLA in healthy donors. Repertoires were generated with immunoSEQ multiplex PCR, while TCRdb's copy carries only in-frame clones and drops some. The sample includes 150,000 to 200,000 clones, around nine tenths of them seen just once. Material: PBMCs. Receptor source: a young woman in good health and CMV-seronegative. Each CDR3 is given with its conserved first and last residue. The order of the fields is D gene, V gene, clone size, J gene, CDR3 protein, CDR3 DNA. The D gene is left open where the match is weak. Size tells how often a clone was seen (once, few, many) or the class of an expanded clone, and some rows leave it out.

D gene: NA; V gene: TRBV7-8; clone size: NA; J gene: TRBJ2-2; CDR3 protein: CASSLVTGAAPTGELFF; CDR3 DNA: TGTGCCAGCAGCCTCGTGACGGGAGCTGCGCCCACCGGGGAGCTGTTTTTT
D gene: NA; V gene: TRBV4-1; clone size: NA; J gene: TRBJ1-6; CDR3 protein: CASSRLQEKSYNSPLHF; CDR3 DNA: TGCGCCAGCAGCCGTCTACAGGAGAAGTCCTATAATTCACCCCTCCACTTT
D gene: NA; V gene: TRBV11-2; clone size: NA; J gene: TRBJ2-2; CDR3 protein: CASSLQGKRTGELFF; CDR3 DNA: TGTGCCAGCAGCCTACAGGGTAAACGCACCGGGGAGCTGTTTTTT
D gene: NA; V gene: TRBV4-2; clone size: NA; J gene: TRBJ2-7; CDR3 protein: CASSQDGVSYEQYF; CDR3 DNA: TGTGCCAGCAGCCAAGATGGAGTATCCTACGAGCAGTACTTC
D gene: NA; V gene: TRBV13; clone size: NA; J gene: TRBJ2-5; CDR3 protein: CASSRQETQYF; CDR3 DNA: TGTGCCAGCAGTCGTCAAGAGACCCAGTACTTC
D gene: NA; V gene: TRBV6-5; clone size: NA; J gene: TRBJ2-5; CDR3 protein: CASSYFPRVGTQYF; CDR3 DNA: TGTGCCAGCAGTTACTTCCCCCGGGTGGGGACCCAGTACTTC
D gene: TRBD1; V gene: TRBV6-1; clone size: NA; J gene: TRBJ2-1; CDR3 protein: CASSVVRDRYNEQFF; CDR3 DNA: TGTGCCAGCAGTGTGGTCCGGGACAGGTACAATGAGCAGTTCTTC
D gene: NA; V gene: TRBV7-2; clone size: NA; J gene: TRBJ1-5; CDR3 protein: CASSNHSRGYSSNQPQHF; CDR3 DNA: TGTGCCAGCAGCAATCACTCCAGAGGGTATAGTAGCAATCAGCCCCAGCATTTT
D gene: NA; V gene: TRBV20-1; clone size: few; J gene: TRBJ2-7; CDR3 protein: CSGQLDYEQYF; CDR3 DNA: TGCAGTGGACAACTAGACTACGAGCAGTACTTC
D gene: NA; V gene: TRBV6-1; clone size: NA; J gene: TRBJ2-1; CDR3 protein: CASRALAYNEQFF; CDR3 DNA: TGTGCCAGCAGGGCCCTTGCCTACAATGAGCAGTTCTTC
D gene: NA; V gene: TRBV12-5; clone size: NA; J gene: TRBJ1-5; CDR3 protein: CASGLPPGQPQHF; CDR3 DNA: TGTGCTAGTGGTTTGCCCCCGGGACAGCCCCAGCATTTT
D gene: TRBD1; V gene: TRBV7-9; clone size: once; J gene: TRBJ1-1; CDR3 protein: CASTRTGVLENTEAFF; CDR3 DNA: TGTGCCAGCACCCGGACAGGAGTGCTGGAGAACACTGAAGCTTTCTTT
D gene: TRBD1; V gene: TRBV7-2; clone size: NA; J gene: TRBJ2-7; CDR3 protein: CASSSGQVLYEQYF; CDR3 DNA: TGTGCCAGCAGCTCGGGACAGGTGCTCTACGAGCAGTACTTC
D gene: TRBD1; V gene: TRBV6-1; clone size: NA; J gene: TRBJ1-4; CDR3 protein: CASRLGTGGEKLFF; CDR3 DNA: TGTGCCAGCAGACTAGGGACAGGAGGCGAAAAACTGTTTTTT
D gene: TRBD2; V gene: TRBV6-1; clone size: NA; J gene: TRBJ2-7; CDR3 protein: CASSRERGYEQYF; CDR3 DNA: TGTGCCAGCAGTAGAGAGCGGGGCTACGAGCAGTACTTC
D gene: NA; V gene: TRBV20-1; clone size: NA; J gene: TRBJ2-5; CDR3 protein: CSADRQETQYF; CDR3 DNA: TGCAGTGCAGACAGACAAGAGACCCAGTACTTC
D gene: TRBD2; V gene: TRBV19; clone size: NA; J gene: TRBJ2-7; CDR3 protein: CASSTSGGSYEQYF; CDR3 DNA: TGTGCCAGTAGTACCTCGGGAGGTTCCTACGAGCAGTACTTC
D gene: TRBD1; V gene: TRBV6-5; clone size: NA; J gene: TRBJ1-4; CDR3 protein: CASSYRQGFGNEKLFF; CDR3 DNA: TGTGCCAGCAGTTACCGACAGGGGTTTGGGAATGAAAAACTGTTTTTT
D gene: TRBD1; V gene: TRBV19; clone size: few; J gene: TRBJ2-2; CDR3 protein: CASSILQGTGELFF; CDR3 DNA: TGTGCCAGTAGTATACTACAGGGGACCGGGGAGCTGTTTTTT
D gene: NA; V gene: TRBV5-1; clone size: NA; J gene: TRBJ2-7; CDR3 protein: CASSLFRGGYEQYF; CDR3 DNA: TGCGCCAGCAGCTTGTTCCGGGGAGGCTACGAGCAGTACTTC
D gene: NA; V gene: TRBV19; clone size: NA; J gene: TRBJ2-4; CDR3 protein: CASRPARRLDSNIQYF; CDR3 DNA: TGTGCCAGCCGGCCGGCGCGGAGGCTAGACTCAAACATTCAGTACTTC
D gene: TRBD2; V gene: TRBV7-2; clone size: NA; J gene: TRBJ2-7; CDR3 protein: CASSSRGLAGEYEQYF; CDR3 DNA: TGTGCCAGCAGCTCACGGGGGTTAGCGGGAGAGTACGAGCAGTACTTC
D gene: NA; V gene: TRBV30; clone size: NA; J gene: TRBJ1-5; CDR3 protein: CAWSGSGVQPQHF; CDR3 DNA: TGTGCCTGGAGTGGGTCGGGGGTTCAGCCCCAGCATTTT
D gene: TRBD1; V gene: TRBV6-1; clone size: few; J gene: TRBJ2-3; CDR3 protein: CASSEGQGPDTQYF; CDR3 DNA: TGTGCCAGCAGTGAAGGACAGGGCCCAGATACGCAGTATTTT
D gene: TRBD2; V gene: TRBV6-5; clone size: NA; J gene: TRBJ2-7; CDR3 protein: CASSALGTSDEQYF; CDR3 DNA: TGTGCCAGCAGCGCGCTGGGGACTAGCGACGAGCAGTACTTC
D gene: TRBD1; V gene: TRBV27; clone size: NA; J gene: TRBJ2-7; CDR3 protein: CASSWDRGNYEQYF; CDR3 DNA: TGTGCCAGCAGTTGGGACAGGGGGAACTACGAGCAGTACTTC
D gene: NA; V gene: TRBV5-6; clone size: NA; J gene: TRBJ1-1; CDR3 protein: CASSFSREVMNTEAFF; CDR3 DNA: TGTGCCAGCAGCTTTTCAAGAGAGGTAATGAACACTGAAGCTTTCTTT
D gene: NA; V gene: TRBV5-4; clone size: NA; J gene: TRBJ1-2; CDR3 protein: CASTGGRDPYGYTF; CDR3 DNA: TGTGCCAGCACGGGGGGCAGGGATCCCTATGGCTACACCTTC
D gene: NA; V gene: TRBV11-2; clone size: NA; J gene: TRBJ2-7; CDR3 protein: CASSTLPGLLLRNEQYF; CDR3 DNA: TGTGCCAGCAGCACACTTCCGGGACTCCTGCTCCGGAACGAGCAGTACTTC
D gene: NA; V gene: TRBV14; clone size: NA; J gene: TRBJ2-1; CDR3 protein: CASSQDLDNEQFF; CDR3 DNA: TGTGCCAGCAGCCAAGATCTCGACAATGAGCAGTTCTTC
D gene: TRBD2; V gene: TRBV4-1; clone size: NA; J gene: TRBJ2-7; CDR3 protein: CASSQGISGGALYEQYF; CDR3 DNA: TGCGCCAGCAGCCAAGGGATTAGCGGGGGGGCCCTCTACGAGCAGTACTTC
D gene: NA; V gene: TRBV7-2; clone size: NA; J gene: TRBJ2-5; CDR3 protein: CASSLVGQETQYF; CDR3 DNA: TGTGCCAGCAGCTTAGTCGGCCAAGAGACCCAGTACTTC
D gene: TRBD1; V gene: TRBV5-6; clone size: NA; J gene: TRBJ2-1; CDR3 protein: CASSQGQINEQFF; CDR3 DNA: TGTGCCAGCAGCCAGGGACAGATCAATGAGCAGTTCTTC
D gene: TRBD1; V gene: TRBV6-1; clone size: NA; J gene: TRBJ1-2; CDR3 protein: CASSVGTGHEGGYTF; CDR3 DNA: TGTGCCAGCAGTGTCGGGACAGGCCATGAGGGGGGCTACACCTTC
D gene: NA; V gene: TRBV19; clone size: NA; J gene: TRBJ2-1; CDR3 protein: CASSTTDNNEQFF; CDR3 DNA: TGTGCCAGTAGTACCACAGATAACAATGAGCAGTTCTTC
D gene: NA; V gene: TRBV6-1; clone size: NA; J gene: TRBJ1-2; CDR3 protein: CASSEPAGIYGYTF; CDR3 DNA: TGTGCCAGCAGTGAACCGGCAGGGATCTATGGCTACACCTTC
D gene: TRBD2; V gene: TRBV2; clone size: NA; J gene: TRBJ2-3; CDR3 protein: CASNSLAGGHTDTQYF; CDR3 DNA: TGTGCCAGCAATTCGCTAGCGGGGGGACACACAGATACGCAGTATTTT
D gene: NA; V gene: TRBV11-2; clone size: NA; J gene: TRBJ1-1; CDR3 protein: CASSLAPGGTEAFF; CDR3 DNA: TGTGCCAGCAGCTTAGCTCCGGGGGGCACTGAAGCTTTCTTT
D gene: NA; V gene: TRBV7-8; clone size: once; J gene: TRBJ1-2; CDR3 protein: CASSLGVTINYGYTF; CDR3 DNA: TGTGCCAGCAGCTTAGGGGTGACAATTAACTATGGCTACACCTTC
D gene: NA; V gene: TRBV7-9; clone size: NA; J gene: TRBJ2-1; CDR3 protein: CASRYRDEQFF; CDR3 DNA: TGTGCCAGCAGATATCGGGATGAGCAGTTCTTC
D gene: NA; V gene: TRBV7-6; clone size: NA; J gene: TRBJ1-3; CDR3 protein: CASSLGQNGNTIYF; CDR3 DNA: TGTGCCAGCAGCTTAGGACAGAATGGAAACACCATATATTTT
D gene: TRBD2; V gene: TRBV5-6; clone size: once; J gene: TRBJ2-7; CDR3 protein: CASSTGTTGYEQYF; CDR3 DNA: TGTGCCAGCAGCACTGGGACTACCGGCTACGAGCAGTACTTC
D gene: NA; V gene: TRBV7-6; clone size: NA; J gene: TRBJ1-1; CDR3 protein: CASSKGHLNTEAFF; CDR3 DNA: TGTGCCAGCAGCAAAGGACATTTGAACACTGAAGCTTTCTTT
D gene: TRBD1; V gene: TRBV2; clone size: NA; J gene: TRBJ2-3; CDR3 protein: CASSAPTGTTDTQYF; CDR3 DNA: TGTGCCAGCAGTGCTCCGACAGGGACCACAGATACGCAGTATTTT
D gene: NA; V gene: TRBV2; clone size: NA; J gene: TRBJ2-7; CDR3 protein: CASSPRPSYEQYF; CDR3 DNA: TGTGCCAGCAGTCCCAGGCCTTCCTACGAGCAGTACTTC
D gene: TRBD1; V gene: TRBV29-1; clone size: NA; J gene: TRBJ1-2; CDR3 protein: CSVSETGTGNGYTF; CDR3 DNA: TGCAGCGTTTCCGAAACCGGGACAGGCAATGGCTACACCTTC
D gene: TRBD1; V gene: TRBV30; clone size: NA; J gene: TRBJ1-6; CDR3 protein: CAWGTGGGSPLHF; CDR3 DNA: TGTGCCTGGGGGACAGGGGGCGGTTCACCCCTCCACTTT
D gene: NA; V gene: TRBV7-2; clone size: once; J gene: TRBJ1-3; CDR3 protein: CASSFRSGNTIYF; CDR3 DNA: TGTGCCAGCAGCTTCCGCTCTGGAAACACCATATATTTT
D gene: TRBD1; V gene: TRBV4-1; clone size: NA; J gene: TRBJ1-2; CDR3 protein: CASSPGGEYYGYTF; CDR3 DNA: TGCGCCAGCAGCCCAGGGGGCGAATACTATGGCTACACCTTC
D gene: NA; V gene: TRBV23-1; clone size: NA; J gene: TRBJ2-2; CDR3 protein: CASSQYQGSRGTGELFF; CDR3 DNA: TGCGCCAGCAGTCAATACCAGGGCTCCCGAGGTACCGGGGAGCTGTTTTTT
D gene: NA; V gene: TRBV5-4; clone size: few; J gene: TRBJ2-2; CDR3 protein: CASSPNSGANTGELFF; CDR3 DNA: TGTGCCAGCAGCCCCAATAGCGGTGCGAACACCGGGGAGCTGTTTTTT
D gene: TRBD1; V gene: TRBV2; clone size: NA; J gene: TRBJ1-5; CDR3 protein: CASSELQDRANNQPQHF; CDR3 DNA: TGTGCCAGCAGTGAACTTCAGGACAGGGCAAACAATCAGCCCCAGCATTTT
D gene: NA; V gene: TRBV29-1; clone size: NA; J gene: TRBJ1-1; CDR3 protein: CSVGGGRGTEAFF; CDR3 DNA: TGCAGCGTTGGAGGGGGAAGAGGCACTGAAGCTTTCTTT
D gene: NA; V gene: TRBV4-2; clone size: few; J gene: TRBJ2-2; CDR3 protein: CASSQVWGGNTGELFF; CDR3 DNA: TGTGCCAGCAGCCAAGTATGGGGGGGCAACACCGGGGAGCTGTTTTTT